The entry below gives a single T cell receptor beta chain sequence along with its context. Its antigen is unidentified. V shed 4 bases and J 3 bases; nucleotides not matched to a gene: 12. This CDR3 spans 16 amino acids. CDR1 is SGDLS and CDR2 is YYNGEE in the germline V gene. This entry belongs to a study of beta chain features in type 1 diabetes. The overall study: Healthy donors and patients had similar age, gender and cell yields. Analysis included about 110 million sorted cells drawn from all samples.

Regarding the study as a whole: Type 1 diabetes patients had TCRB CDR3s that were shorter (moderately but significantly so) in all four CD4+ subsets.

The sequenced template was cDNA made from the entire isolated RNA. Profiling relied on immunoSEQ multiplex PCR, and the TCRdb table lists in-frame clones only, not all of them. This table has around 690,000 clones, approximately 13% appearing once. Specimen: naive CD4+ T cells from blood. The V gene is TRBV9, the J gene TRBJ1-2; 7 bases line up with TRBD1. The TCR was taken from a man aged 25 to 45 with type 1 diabetes. CDR3 sequence (DNA): TGTGCCAGCAGCTGGGGCGTGGCAGGGGGAGACTATGGCTACACCTTC. Translated, it gives CASSWGVAGGDYGYTF.